Listed here are 3 T cell receptor beta chains from one sample, sequenced in a study of cytomegalovirus exposure and HLA in healthy donors. Vbeta (60) and Jbeta (13) primers were used in the PCR. Here immunoSEQ multiplex PCR was the method, and the copy in TCRdb shows in-frame clones only, minus some. The table has about 150,000 clones, roughly 62% seen once. The specimen was PBMCs. These receptors were collected from a man aged 55 to 70 in good health and CMV-seronegative.

V gene TRBV27 combines with J gene TRBJ2-2; TRBD2 matches at 8 bases. V lost 3 bases to trimming and J lost 7 bases; unmatched junction nucleotides: 1. Germline CDR1 is MNHEY and CDR2 is SMNVEV (reference sequence). The CDR3 is made up of 13 amino acids. Here the CDR3 DNA reads TGTGCCAGCAGTTTTCGGGGGGGCGGGGAGCTGTTTTTT. Protein: CASSFRGGGELFF.

This clone occurred a few times. CDR3 coding DNA: TGTGCCAGTAGTATGTACAGGGGGACTAATGAAAAACTGTTTTTT. Amino acid sequence: CASSMYRGTNEKLFF. The chain has TRBV19 and TRBJ1-4; 8 bases fit TRBD1. Per the germline V gene, CDR1 is LNHDA and CDR2 is SQIVND (reference sequence). The CDR3 totals 15 residues. After removal of 3 bases from V and 2 bases from J, the junction contained 2 bases not matched to a gene.

This chain uses TRBV29-1 with TRBJ2-5, with a weak D call TRBD1 (7 bases). Germline lookup yields CDR1 SQVTM and CDR2 ANQGSEA. The V gene lost 8 bases and the J gene lost 5 bases, with 21 bases spanning the gap. CDR3 length: 14 amino acids. CDR3 amino acids: CSFRGEVYEETQYF. DNA of the CDR3: TGCAGCTTCAGGGGGGAGGTTTATGAGGAGACCCAGTACTTC.